A selection of T cell receptor beta chains follows, all from one sample in a study of graft-versus-host responses after intestinal transplantation. No cognate antigen is known for these TCRs. Repertoires were generated with immunoSEQ multiplex PCR, while TCRdb's copy carries only in-frame clones and drops some. In the table there are approximately 39,000 clones, approximately 94% of which are singletons. The starting material was unstimulated CD4+ T cells sorted from spleen or lymph node cells, obtained before transplant. Receptors originate from a human donor who was the organ donor for an intestinal transplant. Each CDR3 is given with its conserved first and last residue. A D gene is named only where the DNA matches it firmly. Clone size is stated in some rows and not others, as once, few, many or a class when expanded.

v_call: TRBV28
clone_size: -
d_call: TRBD2
j_call: TRBJ2-1
cdr3_nt: TGTGCCAGCAGTTTATTACTAGCGGGGGGGAGGTATGAGCAGTTCTTC
cdr3_aa: CASSLLLAGGRYEQFF

v_call: TRBV30
clone_size: -
d_call: TRBD2
j_call: TRBJ2-7
cdr3_nt: TGTGCCTGCGGGGGGACCTTACTCTACGAGCAGTACTTC
cdr3_aa: CACGGTLLYEQYF

v_call: TRBV7-2
clone_size: -
d_call: -
j_call: TRBJ1-3
cdr3_nt: TGTGCCAGCAGCTTAAGAACCGGCGCGGAGGGAAACACCATATATTTT
cdr3_aa: CASSLRTGAEGNTIYF

v_call: TRBV29-1
clone_size: -
d_call: -
j_call: TRBJ2-5
cdr3_nt: TGCAGCGTCCCCCTGGAGTTAGAAGAGACCCAGTACTTC
cdr3_aa: CSVPLELEETQYF

v_call: TRBV18
clone_size: -
d_call: -
j_call: TRBJ2-5
cdr3_nt: TGTGCCAGCTCACGGGGGGGCCTGGACCAAGAGACCCAGTACTTC
cdr3_aa: CASSRGGLDQETQYF

v_call: TRBV19
clone_size: -
d_call: TRBD1
j_call: TRBJ1-2
cdr3_nt: TGTGCCAGTAGTATAACCCCAACAGGGGCGCGGAACTATGGCTACACCTTC
cdr3_aa: CASSITPTGARNYGYTF

v_call: TRBV6-5
clone_size: -
d_call: -
j_call: TRBJ1-3
cdr3_nt: TGTGCCAGCAGTTACTGGGGGATAGGGTCTGGAAACACCATATATTTT
cdr3_aa: CASSYWGIGSGNTIYF

v_call: TRBV21-1
clone_size: -
d_call: -
j_call: TRBJ1-5
cdr3_nt: TGTGCCAGCAGTAGTACCGGGACAGGGGACCCCCATAGCAATCAGCCCCAGCATTTT
cdr3_aa: CASSSTGTGDPHSNQPQHF

v_call: TRBV5-4
clone_size: -
d_call: TRBD1
j_call: TRBJ1-2
cdr3_nt: TGTGCCAGCAGCCCCGGACAGGGTAACTATGGCTACACCTTC
cdr3_aa: CASSPGQGNYGYTF

v_call: TRBV4-1
clone_size: few
d_call: TRBD1
j_call: TRBJ1-3
cdr3_nt: TGCGCCAGCAGCCAAGTGGACAGGCCTGGCTCTGGAAACACCATATATTTT
cdr3_aa: CASSQVDRPGSGNTIYF

v_call: TRBV2
clone_size: -
d_call: -
j_call: TRBJ2-2
cdr3_nt: TGTGCCAGCACGGGGGAGTACACCGGGGAGCTGTTTTTT
cdr3_aa: CASTGEYTGELFF

v_call: TRBV5-6
clone_size: -
d_call: TRBD1
j_call: TRBJ1-5
cdr3_nt: TGTGCCAGCAGCTCGGGACAGTTTGTCAACCAGCCCCAGCATTTT
cdr3_aa: CASSSGQFVNQPQHF

v_call: TRBV9
clone_size: once
d_call: -
j_call: TRBJ2-1
cdr3_nt: TGTGCCAGCAGCGTAGAGGGCGACTCCTACAATGAGCAGTTCTTC
cdr3_aa: CASSVEGDSYNEQFF

v_call: TRBV19
clone_size: -
d_call: -
j_call: TRBJ2-1
cdr3_nt: TGTGCCAGTAGTATTCGGGGGTACAATGAGCAGTTCTTC
cdr3_aa: CASSIRGYNEQFF

v_call: TRBV4-2
clone_size: -
d_call: -
j_call: TRBJ2-1
cdr3_nt: TGTGCCAGCAGCCTCGGAGGCGGTAGCTCCTACAATGAGCAGTTCTTC
cdr3_aa: CASSLGGGSSYNEQFF

v_call: TRBV6-5
clone_size: -
d_call: -
j_call: TRBJ2-6
cdr3_nt: TGTGCCAGCAGTTATGGCATCCTCTCTGGGGCCAACGTCCTGACTTTC
cdr3_aa: CASSYGILSGANVLTF

v_call: TRBV7-2
clone_size: once
d_call: -
j_call: TRBJ2-7
cdr3_nt: TGTGCCAGCAGCTTAAGAGGATACGAGCAGTACTTC
cdr3_aa: CASSLRGYEQYF

v_call: TRBV2
clone_size: -
d_call: -
j_call: TRBJ1-5
cdr3_nt: TGTGCCAGCAGTGGGTCAAGCCAGCCCCAGCATTTT
cdr3_aa: CASSGSSQPQHF

v_call: TRBV9
clone_size: -
d_call: TRBD1
j_call: TRBJ1-1
cdr3_nt: TGTGCCAGCAGCGGGGGTCAGGGGGCGAACACTGAAGCTTTCTTT
cdr3_aa: CASSGGQGANTEAFF

v_call: TRBV5-1
clone_size: -
d_call: TRBD1
j_call: TRBJ1-1
cdr3_nt: TGCGCCAGCAGCCTATACAGGGGGTTTGAAGCTTTCTTT
cdr3_aa: CASSLYRGFEAFF

v_call: TRBV5-1
clone_size: few
d_call: -
j_call: TRBJ2-5
cdr3_nt: TGCGCCAGCAGCTTATTTGGGGCCGGAGGGGGGGAGACCCAGTACTTC
cdr3_aa: CASSLFGAGGGETQYF

v_call: TRBV5-1
clone_size: -
d_call: TRBD1
j_call: TRBJ2-7
cdr3_nt: TGCGCCAGCAGCCCGGACAGGGGAAATCTCATGATCCCGCGTGGGCCCTACGAGCAGTACTTC
cdr3_aa: CASSPDRGNLMIPRGPYEQYF

v_call: TRBV6-1
clone_size: -
d_call: -
j_call: TRBJ2-6
cdr3_nt: TGTGCCAGCACCCCCGGGGCCAACGTCCTGACTTTC
cdr3_aa: CASTPGANVLTF

v_call: TRBV27
clone_size: -
d_call: -
j_call: TRBJ1-2
cdr3_nt: TGTGCCAGCAGTTTATTGGCAGGGAACTATGGCTACACCTTC
cdr3_aa: CASSLLAGNYGYTF

v_call: TRBV5-1
clone_size: -
d_call: -
j_call: TRBJ1-1
cdr3_nt: TGCGCCAGCAGCTCGGAGGGAGGAACGGGTGAAGCTTTCTTT
cdr3_aa: CASSSEGGTGEAFF

v_call: TRBV11-2
clone_size: -
d_call: TRBD2
j_call: TRBJ2-2
cdr3_nt: TGTGCCAGCAGCCAGCCGGGACTAGCGGTCGGGGAGCTGTTTTTT
cdr3_aa: CASSQPGLAVGELFF

v_call: TRBV19
clone_size: -
d_call: -
j_call: TRBJ1-5
cdr3_nt: TGTGCCAGTAGCAGACAGCCCTATAGCAATCAGCCCCAGCATTTT
cdr3_aa: CASSRQPYSNQPQHF

v_call: TRBV27
clone_size: -
d_call: -
j_call: TRBJ1-2
cdr3_nt: TGTGCCAGCAGTTTTGGCCGAGGGCAGGGGAACTATGGCTACACCTTC
cdr3_aa: CASSFGRGQGNYGYTF

v_call: TRBV30
clone_size: -
d_call: -
j_call: TRBJ1-6
cdr3_nt: TGTGCCTGGAGTGCCCACGTGAGCTCCTATAATTCACCCCTCCACTTT
cdr3_aa: CAWSAHVSSYNSPLHF

v_call: TRBV28
clone_size: -
d_call: -
j_call: TRBJ1-5
cdr3_nt: TGTGCCAGCACCCTCCGGGGGCCCGTTAGCAATCAGCCCCAGCATTTT
cdr3_aa: CASTLRGPVSNQPQHF

v_call: TRBV28
clone_size: -
d_call: -
j_call: TRBJ1-5
cdr3_nt: TGTGCCAGCAGTTTAGGGGGCGACAATCAGCCCCAGCATTTT
cdr3_aa: CASSLGGDNQPQHF

v_call: TRBV28
clone_size: -
d_call: TRBD1
j_call: TRBJ1-2
cdr3_nt: TGTGCCAGCAGGGGACAGGGGGCTTTTGGCTACACCTTC
cdr3_aa: CASRGQGAFGYTF

v_call: TRBV4-1
clone_size: -
d_call: TRBD2
j_call: TRBJ2-1
cdr3_nt: TGCGCCAGCAGCCAACTAAGACTAGCAGGTGAGCAGTTCTTC
cdr3_aa: CASSQLRLAGEQFF

v_call: TRBV2
clone_size: -
d_call: -
j_call: TRBJ1-1
cdr3_nt: TGTGCCAGCAGGCGAGTTGGGGACGGGAGTAACACTGAAGCTTTCTTT
cdr3_aa: CASRRVGDGSNTEAFF

v_call: TRBV6-5
clone_size: -
d_call: -
j_call: TRBJ1-5
cdr3_nt: TGTGCCAGCAGTTACTCAGCGGGTCAGCCCCAGCATTTT
cdr3_aa: CASSYSAGQPQHF

v_call: TRBV5-4
clone_size: -
d_call: TRBD1
j_call: TRBJ1-2
cdr3_nt: TGTGCCAGCAGCTTGAAACAGGGGGTGGGTGGCTACACCTTC
cdr3_aa: CASSLKQGVGGYTF

v_call: TRBV11-3
clone_size: -
d_call: -
j_call: TRBJ1-4
cdr3_nt: TGTGCCAGCAGCTTGTCGGGTGAAAAACTGTTTTTT
cdr3_aa: CASSLSGEKLFF

v_call: TRBV6-5
clone_size: -
d_call: -
j_call: TRBJ2-7
cdr3_nt: TGTGCCAGCAGTTACGACTGGAATAGCGAGCAGTACTTC
cdr3_aa: CASSYDWNSEQYF

v_call: TRBV14
clone_size: -
d_call: -
j_call: TRBJ2-5
cdr3_nt: TGTGCCAGCAGCCAAGTCCTCCCTAGGAACCAAGAGACCCAGTACTTC
cdr3_aa: CASSQVLPRNQETQYF

v_call: TRBV25-1
clone_size: -
d_call: -
j_call: TRBJ2-3
cdr3_nt: TGTGCCAGCAGTGGACTTGCGGATACGCAGTATTTT
cdr3_aa: CASSGLADTQYF

v_call: TRBV27
clone_size: -
d_call: -
j_call: TRBJ2-7
cdr3_nt: TGTGCCAGCAGTTTGTCAGACCGTCGGTACGAGCAGTACTTC
cdr3_aa: CASSLSDRRYEQYF

v_call: TRBV28
clone_size: -
d_call: TRBD1
j_call: TRBJ2-7
cdr3_nt: TGTGCCAGCATCCGGGACAGGTCCGAGCAGTACTTC
cdr3_aa: CASIRDRSEQYF

v_call: TRBV28
clone_size: -
d_call: TRBD1
j_call: TRBJ1-2
cdr3_nt: TGTGCCAGCAGTCTAGGACAGGGTGGCTACACCTTC
cdr3_aa: CASSLGQGGYTF

v_call: TRBV6-1
clone_size: -
d_call: TRBD1
j_call: TRBJ1-2
cdr3_nt: TGTGCCAGCAGCGACAGGGGGTGGCGAGGCTACACCTTC
cdr3_aa: CASSDRGWRGYTF

v_call: TRBV5-4
clone_size: once
d_call: TRBD1
j_call: TRBJ1-2
cdr3_nt: TGTGCCAGCAGCTTATTCGGGACAGGGGATGGGTATGGCTACACCTTC
cdr3_aa: CASSLFGTGDGYGYTF

v_call: TRBV19
clone_size: -
d_call: -
j_call: TRBJ2-5
cdr3_nt: TGTGCCAGTAGTATAGGACTCCAAGAGACCCAGTACTTC
cdr3_aa: CASSIGLQETQYF

v_call: TRBV10-3
clone_size: -
d_call: TRBD1
j_call: TRBJ2-6
cdr3_nt: TGTGCCACCAGTGAGACCCCGGGACAGGGGTTCTCTGGGGCCAACGTCCTGACTTTC
cdr3_aa: CATSETPGQGFSGANVLTF

v_call: TRBV9
clone_size: -
d_call: -
j_call: TRBJ1-1
cdr3_nt: TGTGCCAGCAGCGTAGAAGGTGTCGGGGGAGCTTTCTTT
cdr3_aa: CASSVEGVGGAFF

v_call: TRBV6-1
clone_size: -
d_call: -
j_call: TRBJ2-5
cdr3_nt: TGTGCCAGCAGTTTCGGGGGAGGAGAGACCCAGTACTTC
cdr3_aa: CASSFGGGETQYF

v_call: TRBV14
clone_size: -
d_call: -
j_call: TRBJ2-3
cdr3_nt: TGTGCCAGCAGCCAAGACTGGGGGGCAGATACGCAGTATTTT
cdr3_aa: CASSQDWGADTQYF

v_call: TRBV5-1
clone_size: -
d_call: -
j_call: TRBJ1-2
cdr3_nt: TGCGCCAGCTCCTACGGCGGGCAGGGTCTCTATGGCTACACCTTC
cdr3_aa: CASSYGGQGLYGYTF

v_call: TRBV6-1
clone_size: -
d_call: -
j_call: TRBJ2-7
cdr3_nt: TGTGCCAGCAGTGCCGGTCAAACGAGATACGAGCAGTACTTC
cdr3_aa: CASSAGQTRYEQYF

v_call: TRBV19
clone_size: -
d_call: TRBD2
j_call: TRBJ2-3
cdr3_nt: TGTGCCAGTGGCAACTTGGGACTAGCGGGAGGCACAGATACGCAGTATTTT
cdr3_aa: CASGNLGLAGGTDTQYF

v_call: TRBV6-1
clone_size: -
d_call: -
j_call: TRBJ1-1
cdr3_nt: TGTGCCAGTCAAGAAAACGGCTGGACTGAAGCTTTCTTT
cdr3_aa: CASQENGWTEAFF

v_call: TRBV18
clone_size: -
d_call: TRBD1
j_call: TRBJ1-5
cdr3_nt: TGTGCCAGCTCACCCGACAGGGCGAGCAATCAGCCCCAGCATTTT
cdr3_aa: CASSPDRASNQPQHF

v_call: TRBV5-1
clone_size: -
d_call: TRBD1
j_call: TRBJ2-5
cdr3_nt: TGCGCCAGCAGAGTGGACAGGGGACCTTATCAGACCCAGTACTTC
cdr3_aa: CASRVDRGPYQTQYF

v_call: TRBV5-1
clone_size: once
d_call: -
j_call: TRBJ1-2
cdr3_nt: TGCGCCAGCAGCTTGGACAGAAGGGGCTATGGCTACACCTTC
cdr3_aa: CASSLDRRGYGYTF

v_call: TRBV19
clone_size: -
d_call: -
j_call: TRBJ2-7
cdr3_nt: TGTGCCAGTAGCCCCGGAGGGAGTTTCTACGAGCAGTACTTC
cdr3_aa: CASSPGGSFYEQYF